This TCR beta chain originates from a study of T cells in Graves' hyperthyroidism and ophthalmopathy. From RNA transcripts, TCR beta CDR3 regions were amplified. The TCR CDR3 was amplified in a first-round RT-PCR using the HTBI primer set. TCRdb re-called the multiplex PCR reads through MiXCR, storing one row per CDR3 protein. The data hold 500,000 to 600,000 distinct CDR3 sequences, with about 43% observed a single time. The CDR3 spans 15 residues. The V end lost 3 bases, the J end lost 4 bases, and 15 bases lay between the germline ends. The germline V gene has CDR1 SEHNR and CDR2 FQNEAQ (reference sequence). This clonotype was seen repeatedly, ten times or more.

The sequence was collected from a woman between 18 and 29 years old with Graves' hyperthyroidism. Source material: peripheral blood or thyroid tissue (not recorded which). This chain connects TRBV7-9 to TRBJ1-2, with D maybe TRBD1 (5 bases). CDR3 sequence reads: CASSFFIGVFYGYTF. CDR3 coding DNA: TGTGCCAGCAGCTTCTTCATAGGGGTCTTCTATGGCTACACCTTC.